The 5 T cell receptor beta chains below were found in one sample sequenced in a study of Ad26.COV2.S vaccination and SARS-CoV-2 variants. Treatment defined: approximately 18 received Ad26.COV2.S at low or high dose, single or two shots; about 5 received placebo; per-sample allocation not given. Day 63 after the first injection of vaccine or placebo was the sampling time. Repertoires were generated with immunoSEQ multiplex PCR, while TCRdb's copy carries only in-frame clones and drops some. The sample lists about 450,000 clones, 85% to 90% occurring once. Sequenced material: peripheral blood, taken in a trial of Ad26.COV2.S vaccine versus placebo. The receptors derive from a person between 18 and 59 years old who received the Ad26.COV2.S COVID-19 vaccine or a placebo.

This chain connects TRBV28 to TRBJ1-5; D might be TRBD1 (5 bases). Germline V gives CDR1 MDHEN, CDR2 SYDVKM. V was pared by 8 bases and J by 4 bases, with 21 bases between. CDR3 size: 16 residues. CDR3 bases: TGTGCCAGCTGGCCCAGGGTAGGCCCACTTAATCAGCCCCAGCATTTT. This encodes CASWPRVGPLNQPQHF.

For the CDR3, the DNA is TGCGCCAGCAGGTCGGCCCCGACTAACACCGGGGAGCTGTTTTTT. Translating it yields CASRSAPTNTGELFF. V gene TRBV5-1 combines with J gene TRBJ2-2; D is ambiguous. The CDR3 covers 15 residues. The germline V gene has CDR1 SGHRS and CDR2 YFSETQ. V lost 5 bases, J lost 2 bases, and 13 bases lay in between.

This clone came up once. The CDR3 DNA reads as TGTGCCAGCAGCTACCTGACTAGCGGGAGCACAGATACGCAGTATTTT. Translated: CASSYLTSGSTDTQYF. This chain joins TRBV7-8 and TRBJ2-3; 10 bases match TRBD2. The length of the CDR3 is 16 residues. With 4 bases clipped from V and 0 bases from J, the junction kept 4 bases outside the gene matches. CDR1 is SGHVS, CDR2 FQNEAQ, per germline.

CDR3 protein: CASKGREGGNYGYTF. The CDR3 nucleotides read TGTGCCAGCAAAGGCAGGGAAGGAGGTAACTATGGCTACACCTTC. This chain connects TRBV25-1 to TRBJ1-2, with D perhaps matching TRBD1 (5 bases). This CDR3 has 15 amino acids. From germline, CDR1 is MGHDK and CDR2 SYGVNS. The germline V and J ends were trimmed by 7 bases and 1 base, with 16 bases remaining between them.

V gene TRBV11-3 combines with J gene TRBJ2-6; D uncertain. Germline V CDR1 and CDR2: SGHNT, YENEEA. This CDR3 is built from 15 residues. Deletions cut 5 bases from V and 3 bases from J, with 11 bases between. The DNA for the CDR3 is TGTGCCAGCAGCCCTGGGAATAGTGGGGCCAACGTCCTGACTTTC. This sequence encodes CASSPGNSGANVLTF. Filled out from reference TRBV11-3 and TRBJ2-6, the complete variable domain reads EAGVVQSPRYKIIEKKQPVAFWCNPISGHNTLYWYLQNLGQGPELLIRYENEEAVDDSQLPKDRFSAERLKGVDSTLKIQPAELGDSAVYLCASSPGNSGANVLTFGAGSRLTVL.